A selection of T cell receptor beta chains follows, all from one sample in a study of blood T cell repertoires in COVID-19. The data were produced by immunoSEQ multiplex PCR, yet TCRdb's version contains in-frame clones alone and is incomplete. The repertoire holds approximately 200,000 clones, with around 79% as singletons. The sample consisted of peripheral blood. The source of these receptors is a man in his sixties with active or convalescent COVID-19. CDR3s include the opening cysteine and the closing phenylalanine or tryptophan. The order of the fields is V gene, D gene, clone size, J gene, CDR3 protein, CDR3 DNA. D genes are given only for firm matches. The listing skips clone size in some rows; elsewhere it reads once, few, many or a size class.

TRBV18	TRBD1	.	TRBJ2-1	CASSPGTGAYGEQFF	TGTGCCAGCTCCCCTGGGACAGGGGCTTACGGTGAGCAGTTCTTC
TRBV14	TRBD1	.	TRBJ1-1	CASSQHRGTEAFF	TGTGCCAGCAGCCAACACAGGGGCACTGAAGCTTTCTTT
TRBV9	TRBD1	.	TRBJ2-1	CASSAEDRDNEQFF	TGTGCCAGCAGCGCCGAGGACAGGGACAATGAGCAGTTCTTC
TRBV7-3	TRBD1	many	TRBJ2-1	CASSSDRGLSLGEQFF	TGTGCCAGCAGCTCCGACAGGGGGCTATCCCTGGGTGAGCAGTTCTTC
TRBV9	TRBD1	.	TRBJ2-2	CASSVYDRGMAGELFF	TGTGCCAGCAGCGTGTATGACAGGGGGATGGCCGGGGAGCTGTTTTTT
TRBV4-1	TRBD1	.	TRBJ2-3	CASSQDWAERGHTDTQYF	TGCGCCAGCAGCCAAGATTGGGCGGAGAGGGGGCACACAGATACGCAGTATTTT
TRBV29-1	.	.	TRBJ2-2	CSVGGDRFSAGELFF	TGCAGCGTTGGCGGCGACCGCTTTAGTGCCGGGGAGCTGTTTTTT
TRBV27	.	.	TRBJ2-5	CASSLSQGSETQYF	TGTGCCAGCAGTTTATCGCAGGGTAGTGAGACCCAGTACTTC
TRBV5-1	TRBD2	.	TRBJ2-1	CASSSTSGNVNEQFF	TGCGCCAGCTCCTCTACTAGCGGGAACGTCAATGAGCAGTTCTTC
TRBV7-9	TRBD1	few	TRBJ1-1	CASSPWGQDSRDTEAFF	TGTGCCAGCAGTCCTTGGGGACAGGACTCGAGGGACACTGAAGCTTTCTTT
TRBV18	.	.	TRBJ2-7	CASSPRRFYEQYF	TGTGCCAGCTCACCGCGCCGATTTTACGAGCAGTACTTC
TRBV5-1	TRBD1	.	TRBJ2-4	CASSFSGTALGGQNIQYF	TGCGCCAGCAGCTTCTCCGGGACAGCCCTTGGCGGCCAAAACATTCAGTACTTC
TRBV28	.	.	TRBJ1-1	CATSLENTEAFF	TGTGCCACCTCGCTAGAGAACACTGAAGCTTTCTTT
TRBV5-1	TRBD2	.	TRBJ2-3	CASSLAGGFQGDTQYF	TGCGCCAGCAGCTTGGCCGGGGGGTTCCAAGGGGATACGCAGTATTTT
TRBV24-1	TRBD2	.	TRBJ2-3	CATSDWGTSGSWGTDTQYF	TGTGCCACCAGTGATTGGGGGACTAGCGGGAGTTGGGGCACAGATACGCAGTATTTT
TRBV6-5	TRBD1	.	TRBJ1-2	CASSYSGTGSYGYTF	TGTGCCAGCAGTTACTCGGGGACAGGGAGCTATGGCTACACCTTC
TRBV4-1	.	.	TRBJ2-7	CASSQELQAHEQYF	TGCGCCAGCAGCCAAGAGCTCCAGGCCCACGAGCAGTACTTC
TRBV18	TRBD2	.	TRBJ2-1	CASSPPGTGRALNEQFF	TGTGCCAGCTCACCACCGGGTACCGGGAGGGCCCTGAATGAGCAGTTCTTC
TRBV14	.	.	TRBJ1-3	CASSQDLGNTIYF	TGTGCCAGCAGCCAAGATCTTGGAAACACCATATATTTT
TRBV29-1	TRBD2	.	TRBJ2-5	CSDSGSVETQYF	TGCAGCGATAGCGGGAGTGTAGAGACCCAGTACTTC
TRBV7-9	.	.	TRBJ2-5	CASSQKTPSGVQETQYF	TGTGCCAGCAGCCAAAAAACCCCGTCAGGGGTTCAAGAGACCCAGTACTTC
TRBV10-3	TRBD2	.	TRBJ2-7	CAISEGLAGEQEQYF	TGTGCCATCAGTGAGGGGCTAGCGGGAGAACAGGAGCAGTACTTC
TRBV19	.	few	TRBJ1-1	CASILEAGQNTEAFF	TGTGCCAGTATTCTAGAGGCGGGCCAGAACACTGAAGCTTTCTTT
TRBV24-1	TRBD1	.	TRBJ2-6	CATSDPGTGDLSGANVLTF	TGTGCCACCAGTGACCCCGGGACAGGTGATCTCTCTGGGGCCAACGTCCTGACTTTC
TRBV19	.	.	TRBJ2-5	CASSIPRGDGETQYF	TGTGCCAGTAGTATTCCCAGGGGCGACGGGGAGACCCAGTACTTC
TRBV4-2	TRBD1	.	TRBJ2-3	CASSQSEQGDMADTQYF	TGTGCCAGCAGCCAGTCGGAACAGGGGGATATGGCAGATACGCAGTATTTT
TRBV5-4	TRBD1	.	TRBJ1-5	CASSFGTGDSPQHF	TGTGCCAGCAGTTTTGGGACAGGGGATTCGCCCCAGCATTTT
TRBV11-2	.	.	TRBJ2-1	CASSLGGGLLMFF	TGTGCCAGCAGCTTAGGAGGGGGACTACTGATGTTCTTC
TRBV5-6	TRBD1	.	TRBJ1-2	CASSLPGQGSNYGYTF	TGTGCCAGCAGCTTACCGGGACAGGGTTCTAACTATGGCTACACCTTC
TRBV11-2	.	.	TRBJ1-4	CASSLVAGHNEKLFF	TGTGCCAGCAGCTTAGTAGCAGGGCATAATGAAAAACTGTTTTTT
TRBV21-1	.	few	TRBJ2-7	CASSKTLAGSYEQYF	TGTGCCAGCAGCAAAACGCTAGCGGGATCATACGAGCAGTACTTC
TRBV5-6	TRBD1	.	TRBJ1-1	CASSLSDPRQGAFF	TGTGCCAGCAGCTTGTCCGACCCGAGACAGGGAGCTTTCTTT
TRBV11-2	.	.	TRBJ1-3	CASSFSGSYSGNTIYF	TGTGCCAGCAGCTTTAGCGGGTCCTACTCTGGAAACACCATATATTTT
TRBV5-1	TRBD2	.	TRBJ2-5	CASSFGGRVQETQYF	TGCGCCAGCAGCTTTGGCGGGAGGGTCCAAGAGACCCAGTACTTC
TRBV28	TRBD1	.	TRBJ1-3	CASSVTGGLARTGNTIYF	TGTGCCAGCAGTGTGACAGGGGGCTTGGCTCGTACTGGAAACACCATATATTTT
TRBV6-5	.	.	TRBJ1-2	CASSYSSGLGYTF	TGTGCCAGCAGTTACTCGAGCGGGCTTGGCTACACCTTC
TRBV7-2	.	.	TRBJ1-4	CASSLVGLNEKLFF	TGTGCCAGCAGCTTAGTGGGGCTCAATGAAAAACTGTTTTTT
TRBV5-4	TRBD1	.	TRBJ1-2	CASSTDRIYGYTF	TGTGCCAGCAGCACGGACAGGATCTATGGCTACACCTTC
TRBV7-6	.	.	TRBJ2-1	CASSSGYGEQFF	TGTGCCAGCAGCTCCGGGTACGGTGAGCAGTTCTTC
TRBV9	.	.	TRBJ2-3	CASSVGAGNPSDTQYF	TGTGCCAGCAGCGTAGGTGCCGGGAATCCCTCAGATACGCAGTATTTT
TRBV5-4	.	.	TRBJ2-7	CASSRTDSYEQYF	TGTGCCAGCAGTCGGACAGACTCCTACGAGCAGTACTTC
TRBV28	TRBD1	few	TRBJ1-2	CASDRGPLSGYTF	TGTGCCAGTGACAGGGGACCCTTGTCTGGCTACACCTTC
TRBV5-1	.	once	TRBJ2-1	CASSLFGSTNEQFF	TGCGCCAGCAGCTTGTTCGGTAGTACGAATGAGCAGTTCTTC
TRBV5-1	TRBD2	.	TRBJ2-1	CASSLNGARTSGYNEQFF	TGCGCCAGCAGCTTGAATGGGGCTCGGACTAGCGGTTACAATGAGCAGTTCTTC
TRBV10-1	.	.	TRBJ2-1	CASSESTGQPYNEQFF	TGCGCCAGCAGTGAGTCGACGGGACAACCCTACAATGAGCAGTTCTTC
TRBV4-3	.	.	TRBJ2-3	CASSQEGGYRADTQYF	TGCGCCAGCAGCCAAGAGGGGGGATATAGGGCGGATACGCAGTATTTT